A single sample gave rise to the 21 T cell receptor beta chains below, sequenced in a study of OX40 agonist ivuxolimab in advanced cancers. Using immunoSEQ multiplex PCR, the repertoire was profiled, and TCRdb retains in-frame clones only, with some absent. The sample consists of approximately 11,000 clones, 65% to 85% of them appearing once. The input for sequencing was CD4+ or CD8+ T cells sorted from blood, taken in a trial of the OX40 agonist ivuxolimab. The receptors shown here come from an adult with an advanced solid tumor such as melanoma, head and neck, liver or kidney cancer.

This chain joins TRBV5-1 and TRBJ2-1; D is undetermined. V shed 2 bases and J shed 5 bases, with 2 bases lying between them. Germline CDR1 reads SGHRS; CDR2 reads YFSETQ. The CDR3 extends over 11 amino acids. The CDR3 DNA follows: TGCGCCAGCAGCTTCAACAATGAGCAGTTCTTC. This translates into CASSFNNEQFF.

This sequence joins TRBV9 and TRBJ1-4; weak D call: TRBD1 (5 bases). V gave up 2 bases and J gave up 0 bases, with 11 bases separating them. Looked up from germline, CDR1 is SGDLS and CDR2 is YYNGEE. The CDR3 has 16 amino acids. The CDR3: CASSVEGSSTNEKLFF. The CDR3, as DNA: TGTGCCAGCAGCGTGGAGGGGTCGTCAACTAATGAAAAACTGTTTTTT.

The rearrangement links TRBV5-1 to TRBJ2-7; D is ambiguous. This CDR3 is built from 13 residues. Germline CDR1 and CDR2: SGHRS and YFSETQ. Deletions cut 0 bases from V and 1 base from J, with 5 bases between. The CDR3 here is CASSLELSYEQYF. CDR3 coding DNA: TGCGCCAGCAGCTTGGAGCTATCCTACGAGCAGTACTTC.

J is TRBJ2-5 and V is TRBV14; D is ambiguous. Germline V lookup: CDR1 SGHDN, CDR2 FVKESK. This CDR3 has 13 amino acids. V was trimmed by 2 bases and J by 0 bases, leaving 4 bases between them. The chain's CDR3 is CASSQQYQETQYF. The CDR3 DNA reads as TGTGCCAGCAGCCAACAGTACCAAGAGACCCAGTACTTC.

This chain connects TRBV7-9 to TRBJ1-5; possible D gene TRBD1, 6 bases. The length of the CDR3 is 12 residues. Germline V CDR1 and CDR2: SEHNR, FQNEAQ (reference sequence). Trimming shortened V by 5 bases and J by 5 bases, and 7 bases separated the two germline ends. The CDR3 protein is CASSPGDQPQHF. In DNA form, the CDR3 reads TGTGCCAGCAGCCCAGGGGATCAGCCCCAGCATTTT.

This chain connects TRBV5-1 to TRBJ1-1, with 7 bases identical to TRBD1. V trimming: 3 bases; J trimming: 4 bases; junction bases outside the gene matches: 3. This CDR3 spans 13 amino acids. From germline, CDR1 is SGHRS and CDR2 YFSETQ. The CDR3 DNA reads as TGCGCCAGCAGCTCAGACAGGGCCACTGAAGCTTTCTTT. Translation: CASSSDRATEAFF.

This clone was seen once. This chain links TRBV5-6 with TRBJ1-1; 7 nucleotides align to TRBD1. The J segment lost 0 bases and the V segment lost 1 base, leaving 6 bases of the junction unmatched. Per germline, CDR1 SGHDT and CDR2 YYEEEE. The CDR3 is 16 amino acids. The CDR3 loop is CASSLRERGLNTEAFF. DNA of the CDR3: TGTGCCAGCAGCTTGAGGGAGAGGGGGCTGAACACTGAAGCTTTCTTT.

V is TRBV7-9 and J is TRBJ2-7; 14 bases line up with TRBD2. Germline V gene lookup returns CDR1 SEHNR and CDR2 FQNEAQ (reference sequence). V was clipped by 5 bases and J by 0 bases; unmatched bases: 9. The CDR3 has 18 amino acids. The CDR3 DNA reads TGTGCCAGCAGCACCGGACTAGCGGGGGGACGGAGCTCCTACGAGCAGTACTTC. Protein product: CASSTGLAGGRSSYEQYF.

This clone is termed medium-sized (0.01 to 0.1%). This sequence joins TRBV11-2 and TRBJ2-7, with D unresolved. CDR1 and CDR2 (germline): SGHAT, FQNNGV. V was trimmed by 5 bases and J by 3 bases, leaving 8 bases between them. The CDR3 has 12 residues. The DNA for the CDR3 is TGTGCCAGCAGCGCGACCTACTACGAGCAGTACTTC. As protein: CASSATYYEQYF.

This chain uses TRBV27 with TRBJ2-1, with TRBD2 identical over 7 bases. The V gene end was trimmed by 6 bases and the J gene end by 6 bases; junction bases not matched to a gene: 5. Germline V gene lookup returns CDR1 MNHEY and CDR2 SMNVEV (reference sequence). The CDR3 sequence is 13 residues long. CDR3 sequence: CASRTGGINEQFF. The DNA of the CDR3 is TGTGCCAGCAGAACCGGGGGGATCAATGAGCAGTTCTTC.

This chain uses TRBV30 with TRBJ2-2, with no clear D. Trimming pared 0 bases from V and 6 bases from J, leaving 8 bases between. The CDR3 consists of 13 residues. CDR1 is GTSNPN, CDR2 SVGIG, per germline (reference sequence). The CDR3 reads CAWSVLSPGELFF. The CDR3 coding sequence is TGTGCCTGGAGTGTACTATCCCCCGGGGAGCTGTTTTTT.

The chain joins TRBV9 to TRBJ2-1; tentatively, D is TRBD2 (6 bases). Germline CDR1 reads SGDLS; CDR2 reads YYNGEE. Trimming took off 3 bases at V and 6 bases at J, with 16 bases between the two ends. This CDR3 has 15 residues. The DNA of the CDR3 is TGTGCCAGCAGCGCTTACTGGGGGGTCGCCAATGAGCAGTTCTTC. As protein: CASSAYWGVANEQFF.

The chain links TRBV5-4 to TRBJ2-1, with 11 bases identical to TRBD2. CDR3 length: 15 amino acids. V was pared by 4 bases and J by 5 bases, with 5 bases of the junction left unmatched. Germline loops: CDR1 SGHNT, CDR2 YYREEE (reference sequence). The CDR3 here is CASSTLAGGDNEQFF. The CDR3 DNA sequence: TGTGCCAGCAGCACTCTAGCGGGGGGTGACAATGAGCAGTTCTTC.

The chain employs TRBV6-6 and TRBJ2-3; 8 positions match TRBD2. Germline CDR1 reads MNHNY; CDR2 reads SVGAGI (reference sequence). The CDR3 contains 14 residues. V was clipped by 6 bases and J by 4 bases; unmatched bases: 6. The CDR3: CASSPGGGSDTQYF. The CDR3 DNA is TGTGCCAGCAGCCCCGGGGGGGGTTCAGATACGCAGTATTTT.

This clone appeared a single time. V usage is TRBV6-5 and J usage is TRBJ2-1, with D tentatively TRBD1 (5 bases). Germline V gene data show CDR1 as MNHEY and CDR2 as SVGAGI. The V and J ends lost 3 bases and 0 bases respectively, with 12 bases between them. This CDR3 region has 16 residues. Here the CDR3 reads CASSYKRGLSYNEQFF. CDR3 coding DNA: TGTGCCAGCAGTTATAAAAGGGGTCTCTCCTACAATGAGCAGTTCTTC.

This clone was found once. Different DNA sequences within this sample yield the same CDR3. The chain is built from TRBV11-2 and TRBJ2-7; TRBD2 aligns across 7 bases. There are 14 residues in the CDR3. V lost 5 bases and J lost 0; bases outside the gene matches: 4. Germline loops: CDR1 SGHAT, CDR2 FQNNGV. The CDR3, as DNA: TGTGCCAGCAGCCCCTGGACTAGCTCCTACGAGCAGTACTTC. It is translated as CASSPWTSSYEQYF.

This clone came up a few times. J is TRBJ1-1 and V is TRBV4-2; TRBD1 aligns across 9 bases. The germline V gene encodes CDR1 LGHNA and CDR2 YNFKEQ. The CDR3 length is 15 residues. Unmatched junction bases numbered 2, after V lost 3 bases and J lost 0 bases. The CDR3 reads CASSQGQGMNTEAFF. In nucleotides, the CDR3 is TGTGCCAGCAGCCAGGGACAGGGCATGAACACTGAAGCTTTCTTT.

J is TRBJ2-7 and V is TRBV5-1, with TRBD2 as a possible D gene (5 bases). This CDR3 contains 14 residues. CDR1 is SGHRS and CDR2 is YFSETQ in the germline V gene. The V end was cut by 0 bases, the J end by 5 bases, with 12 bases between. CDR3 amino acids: CASSLVSALDEQYF. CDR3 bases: TGCGCCAGCAGCTTGGTTAGCGCCCTCGACGAGCAGTACTTC.

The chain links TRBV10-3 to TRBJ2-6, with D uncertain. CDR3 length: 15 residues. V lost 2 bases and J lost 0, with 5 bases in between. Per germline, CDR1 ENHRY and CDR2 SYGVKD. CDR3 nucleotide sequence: TGTGCCATCAGTGAGGTCCACTCTGGGGCCAACGTCCTGACTTTC. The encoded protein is CAISEVHSGANVLTF.

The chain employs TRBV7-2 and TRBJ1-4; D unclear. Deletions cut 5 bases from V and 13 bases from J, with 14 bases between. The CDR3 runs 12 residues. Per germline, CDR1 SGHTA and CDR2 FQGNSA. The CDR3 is CASSPDPERLFF. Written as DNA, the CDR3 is TGTGCCAGCAGCCCAGACCCCGAGAGACTGTTTTTT.

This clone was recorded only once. The CDR3: CATSSRDNIYEQYF. The CDR3 region has the DNA TGTGCCACCAGCTCACGGGACAATATCTACGAGCAGTACTTC. V and J are TRBV15 and TRBJ2-7, with D perhaps TRBD1 (6 bases). Trimming left V 5 bases short and J 3 bases short, with 14 bases between. Per germline, CDR1 LNHNV and CDR2 YYDKDF (reference sequence). The CDR3 spans 14 residues.